Listed here are 29 T cell receptor beta chains from one sample, sequenced in a study of T cell changes during pregnancy in multiple sclerosis. TCRdb keeps only in-frame clones here, not all; method: immunoSEQ multiplex PCR. Among roughly 110,000 clones listed, roughly nine tenths were seen once. Sample: peripheral blood, taken before pregnancy. These receptors came from a female donor with multiple sclerosis, enrolled in a pregnancy study.

This clone was detected only once. This chain uses TRBV27 with TRBJ1-5, with TRBD1 matching 8 bases. CDR1 and CDR2 from the germline V gene are MNHEY and SMNVEV (reference sequence). V was clipped by 6 bases and J by 7 bases; unmatched bases: 11. This CDR3 spans 15 amino acids. CDR3 residues: CASRRTGIEGQPQHF. The CDR3 region has the DNA TGTGCCAGCAGGAGGACAGGGATTGAGGGACAGCCCCAGCATTTT.

This clone was picked up one time. This chain joins TRBV5-6 and TRBJ2-5; 9 nucleotides agree with TRBD1. J was trimmed by 2 bases and V by 5 bases; bases with no gene match: 13. Germline loops: CDR1 SGHDT, CDR2 YYEEEE. The CDR3 consists of 17 residues. The CDR3 DNA reads TGTGCCAGCAGGTTTGGGCCCGCCGGGACAGGGCAAGAGACCCAGTACTTC. Translated: CASRFGPAGTGQETQYF.

This chain connects TRBV27 to TRBJ2-5, with TRBD2 identical over 11 bases. The V and J ends lost 2 bases and 4 bases, in that order; junction bases with no gene match: 3. The CDR3 loop spans 15 amino acids. Germline CDR1 is MNHEY and CDR2 is SMNVEV (reference sequence). CDR3 DNA sequence: TGTGCCAGCAGTTTACGGGGGACTAGCGGAGAGACCCAGTACTTC. It codes for CASSLRGTSGETQYF.

V and J are TRBV7-9 and TRBJ2-3; D is unresolved. V was trimmed by 5 bases and J by 1 base, leaving 10 bases between them. Germline CDR1 SEHNR, CDR2 FQNEAQ (reference sequence). CDR3 size: 14 residues. CDR3 sequence reads: CASSQFAGTDTQYF. The CDR3 region has the DNA TGTGCCAGCAGCCAGTTTGCGGGCACAGATACGCAGTATTTT.

The chain uses TRBV27 and TRBJ1-1, with 8 bases identical to TRBD1. Trimming cost V 5 bases and J 2 bases; bases outside gene matches: 7. The CDR3 covers 15 residues. The germline gives CDR1 MNHEY, CDR2 SMNVEV (reference sequence). CDR3 in amino acids: CASSIRDRINTEAFF. The DNA of the CDR3 is TGTGCCAGCAGTATCCGGGACAGGATTAACACTGAAGCTTTCTTT.

Worth noting for this clone: This specimen includes other DNA sequences encoding the same CDR3. V usage is TRBV27 and J usage is TRBJ1-1; the match to TRBD1 covers 7 bases. This CDR3 has 14 residues. Germline loops: CDR1 MNHEY, CDR2 SMNVEV (reference sequence). Trimming at V came to 0 bases and at J to 4 bases, leaving 2 bases not matched to a gene. The CDR3 coding sequence is TGTGCCAGCAGTTTATCAGGGGGCCTCACTGAAGCTTTCTTT. This translates into CASSLSGGLTEAFF.

The genes are TRBV25-1 and TRBJ2-1, with 9 bases matching TRBD2. Trimming took 2 bases from V and 15 from J; bases not matched to a gene: 8. The CDR3 contains 13 residues. Germline V gives CDR1 MGHDK, CDR2 SYGVNS. The CDR3 bases are TGTGCCAGCAGTGAAGGGGCTAGCGGGATGACGTTCTTC. It specifies CASSEGASGMTFF.

This clone was observed a single time. The chain carries TRBV7-9 and TRBJ1-5; D remains ambiguous. The CDR3 has 13 amino acids. The germline V gene encodes CDR1 SEHNR and CDR2 FQNEAQ (reference sequence). V was clipped by 5 bases and J by 2 bases, with 7 bases between them. CDR3 DNA sequence: TGTGCCAGCAGCCTGCGGGGCAATCAGCCCCAGCATTTT. Translated, it gives CASSLRGNQPQHF.

CDR3 residues: CASRGGNQPQHF. Here the CDR3 DNA reads TGTGCCTCCAGGGGGGGCAATCAGCCCCAGCATTTT. V gene TRBV10-3 combines with J gene TRBJ1-5, with 7 bases identical to TRBD1. J gave up 2 bases and V 11 bases, and 3 bases lay outside the gene matches. Germline V lookup: CDR1 ENHRY, CDR2 SYGVKD. The CDR3 loop spans 12 amino acids.

The gene calls are TRBV5-6 and TRBJ1-1; a weak D match, TRBD1 (6 bases). The CDR3 is 15 residues long. Trimming removed 2 bases from V and 5 bases from J, with 16 bases in between. CDR1 is SGHDT and CDR2 is YYEEEE in the germline V gene. CDR3 bases: TGTGCCAGCAGCTTCGCTAACAGGGTGGGGACTGAAGCTTTCTTT. Encoded protein: CASSFANRVGTEAFF.

This clone was recorded once. This chain joins TRBV6-1 and TRBJ1-5, with a tentative D call TRBD1 (5 bases). The V end lost 7 bases, the J end lost 0 bases, and 13 bases lay between the germline ends. Germline V CDR1 and CDR2: MNHNS, SASEGT. The CDR3 loop spans 15 amino acids. In nucleotides, the CDR3 is TGTGCCAGCAAAAGGGGTACTTATAGCAATCAGCCCCAGCATTTT. This gives the protein CASKRGTYSNQPQHF.

A note on this clone: The germline gene is not matched at one end of the junction; a read error may be the cause. The V and J genes are TRBV5-4 and TRBJ2-7; D is unresolved. CDR3 length: 13 amino acids. Germline V lookup: CDR1 SGHNT, CDR2 YYREEE (reference sequence). Here the CDR3 DNA reads TGTGCCAGCAGATTGGACGTTAGCTACGAGCAGTACTTC. Protein product: CASRLDVSYEQYF.

This clone was seen only once. This sequence joins TRBV5-1 and TRBJ2-3; TRBD2 agrees at 13 bases. The CDR3 covers 17 residues. V trimming: 0 bases; J trimming: 1 base; junction bases outside the gene matches: 2. Germline V gives CDR1 SGHRS, CDR2 YFSETQ. CDR3 sequence (DNA): TGCGCCAGCAGCTTGGCCGGGACTAGCGGGGGCACAGATACGCAGTATTTT. Its translation: CASSLAGTSGGTDTQYF.

The J gene is TRBJ2-7, the V gene TRBV6-5; 7 bases match TRBD1. J was trimmed by 4 bases and V by 6 bases; bases with no gene match: 6. The CDR3 has 13 amino acids. Germline V CDR1 and CDR2: MNHEY, SVGAGI. CDR3 DNA: TGTGCCAGCAGCATTGACAGGGATTACGAGCAGTACTTC. Protein sequence: CASSIDRDYEQYF.

The V gene is TRBV30, the J gene TRBJ2-7; 8 nucleotides match TRBD1. This CDR3 contains 15 residues. Germline-derived CDR1 and CDR2 are GTSNPN and SVGIG (reference sequence). The V segment lost 2 bases and the J segment 1 base; nucleotides outside the gene matches: 7. The CDR3 protein is CAWSLGQGSSYEQYF. Written as DNA, the CDR3 is TGTGCCTGGAGTCTCGGACAGGGTTCTTCCTACGAGCAGTACTTC.

This rearrangement joins TRBV7-9 to TRBJ2-7; a weak D match, TRBD1 (6 bases). The CDR3 runs to 14 residues. Germline CDR1 SEHNR, CDR2 FQNEAQ (reference sequence). Trimming stripped 0 bases from V and 2 bases from J, with 8 bases between. The CDR3 sequence: CASSLANRAYEQYF. CDR3 bases: TGTGCCAGCAGCTTAGCCAACAGGGCCTACGAGCAGTACTTC.

This clone was counted a single time. CDR3 protein: CASSPAGGPGYEQFF. The CDR3, as DNA: TGTGCCAGCAGCCCAGCGGGGGGGCCGGGGTATGAGCAGTTCTTC. The V and J genes are TRBV11-2 and TRBJ2-1; 10 bases line up with TRBD2. V trimming: 5 bases; J trimming: 8 bases; junction bases outside the gene matches: 9. This CDR3 contains 15 residues. Germline V gives CDR1 SGHAT, CDR2 FQNNGV.

The rearrangement uses TRBV2 and TRBJ1-6; D remains ambiguous. The CDR3 spans 15 residues. CDR1 SNHLY and CDR2 FYNNEI come from the germline V gene. V lost 5 bases and J 9 bases, leaving 17 bases between the germline ends. CDR3 sequence reads: CASSYSDGGPSPLHF. The DNA for the CDR3 is TGTGCCAGCAGTTACTCTGACGGAGGCCCTTCACCCCTCCACTTT.

This clone was detected only once. This rearrangement joins TRBV6-6 to TRBJ2-3, with 9 bases matching TRBD1. Germline V CDR1 and CDR2: MNHNY, SVGAGI (reference sequence). V was pared by 10 bases and J by 3 bases, with 8 bases of the junction left unmatched. The CDR3 extends over 14 amino acids. The CDR3 nucleotides read TGTGCCATCGGCCAGACAGGGGGGACAGATACGCAGTATTTT. Translating it yields CAIGQTGGTDTQYF.

The rearrangement links TRBV4-3 to TRBJ2-7; D remains ambiguous. CDR3 length: 16 amino acids. Trimming left V 0 bases short and J 2 bases short, with 14 bases between. Per germline, CDR1 LGHNA and CDR2 YSLEER. This CDR3 is CASSQDGPLTPYEQYF. The CDR3, as DNA: TGCGCCAGCAGCCAAGATGGGCCTCTTACTCCCTACGAGCAGTACTTC.

This chain links TRBV11-3 with TRBJ2-2; weak D call: TRBD2 (6 bases). Trimming shortened V by 1 base and J by 2 bases, and 11 bases separated the two germline ends. The germline V gene has CDR1 SGHNT and CDR2 YENEEA. The CDR3 sequence is 16 residues long. Here the CDR3 reads CASSLGGARNTGELFF. The CDR3 DNA reads as TGTGCCAGCAGCTTAGGCGGGGCCAGAAACACCGGGGAGCTGTTTTTT.

The V gene is TRBV2, the J gene TRBJ1-1; no reliable D call. The CDR3 sequence is 13 residues long. CDR1 and CDR2 (germline): SNHLY, FYNNEI. Trimming cost V 4 bases and J 5 bases, with 11 bases left between them. In nucleotides, the CDR3 is TGTGCCAGCAGTGGGACTTCGGGGACTGAAGCTTTCTTT. This encodes CASSGTSGTEAFF.

This clone was seen only once. The rearrangement links TRBV5-1 to TRBJ2-1, with a weak D call TRBD2 (5 bases). The V end lost 4 bases, the J end lost 6 bases, and 11 bases lay between the germline ends. Germline values: CDR1 SGHRS, CDR2 YFSETQ. The CDR3 extends over 13 amino acids. CDR3 DNA sequence: TGCGCCAGCAGCATAACCGGGATCAATGAGCAGTTCTTC. Translation: CASSITGINEQFF.

The CDR3 loop is CASSLVQGDTEAFF. The CDR3 nucleotides read TGTGCCAGCAGCTTAGTACAGGGGGACACTGAAGCTTTCTTT. The chain combines TRBV7-9 with TRBJ1-1; 8 nucleotides agree with TRBD1. CDR1 SEHNR and CDR2 FQNEAQ come from the germline V gene (reference sequence). This CDR3 has 14 amino acids. Losses at the gene ends were 1 base for V and 3 bases for J; bases not matched to a gene: 1. Full variable domain (outside the CDR3, taken from reference TRBV7-9 and TRBJ1-1): DTGVSQNPRHKITKRGQNVTFRCDPISEHNRLYWYRQTLGQGPEFLTYFQNEAQLEKSRLLSDRFSAERPKGSFSTLEIQRTEQGDSAMYLCASSLVQGDTEAFFGQGTRLTVV.

The V call is TRBV7-2, the J call TRBJ2-5; 16 bases agree with TRBD2. V lost 5 bases and J lost 4; bases outside the gene matches: 13. The CDR3 is 19 residues long. Germline CDR1 and CDR2: SGHTA and FQGNSA. The CDR3 DNA reads as TGTGCCAGCAGCCCCCCGTTCGGGACTAGCGGGGGGGCCGGAGAGACCCAGTACTTC. It codes for CASSPPFGTSGGAGETQYF.

This rearrangement joins TRBV5-6 to TRBJ1-2, with a tentative D call TRBD1 (5 bases). The germline V gene has CDR1 SGHDT and CDR2 YYEEEE. CDR3 length: 14 amino acids. V shed 6 bases and J shed 5 bases, with 17 bases lying between them. The CDR3 is CASTPPGTGYGYTF. In DNA, the CDR3 is TGTGCCAGCACCCCCCCGGGCACAGGATATGGCTACACCTTC.

The chain is built from TRBV5-1 and TRBJ2-2; D is perhaps TRBD1 (6 bases). V lost 4 bases, J lost 6 bases, and 13 bases lay in between. The CDR3 length is 14 residues. The V gene's germline CDR1 is SGHRS and CDR2 YFSETQ. CDR3: CASSLDRQPGELFF. CDR3 sequence (DNA): TGCGCCAGCAGCCTTGACAGGCAACCCGGGGAGCTGTTTTTT.

J is TRBJ2-1 and V is TRBV6-1; D is perhaps TRBD2 (6 bases). This CDR3 contains 15 residues. CDR1 MNHNS and CDR2 SASEGT come from the germline V gene. The V end was cut by 6 bases, the J end by 0 bases, with 12 bases between. The CDR3 DNA reads as TGTGCCAGCAGCCCGGGACTTAGCTCCTACAATGAGCAGTTCTTC. This encodes CASSPGLSSYNEQFF.

The genes are TRBV2 and TRBJ1-4; D gene unclear. Germline V gene data show CDR1 as SNHLY and CDR2 as FYNNEI. The CDR3 is 16 residues long. Trimming stripped 7 bases from V and 8 bases from J, with 23 bases between. The DNA for the CDR3 is TGTGCCAGCAACCGTGCATATCCAGGAACCGACGAAAAACTGTTTTTT. Residues: CASNRAYPGTDEKLFF.